A selection of T cell receptor beta chains follows, all from one sample in a study of Ad26.COV2.S vaccination and SARS-CoV-2 variants. Clones were sequenced by immunoSEQ multiplex PCR, and TCRdb holds only the in-frame ones, with some missing. The sample lists 350,000 to 400,000 clones, more than 85% occurring once. This material consisted of peripheral blood, taken in a trial of Ad26.COV2.S vaccine versus placebo. Receptors were obtained from a person aged 18 to 59 who received the Ad26.COV2.S COVID-19 vaccine or a placebo. The CDR3 runs from the conserved cysteine through the conserved F or W. Each record gives: CDR3 length, V gene, CDR3 protein.

cdr3_length: 15
v_call: TRBV6-6
cdr3_aa: CASSYGTGSFYGYTF

cdr3_length: 14
v_call: TRBV7-2
cdr3_aa: CASSFLPGSRAQYF

cdr3_length: 14
v_call: TRBV5-1
cdr3_aa: CASSLATSREKLFF

cdr3_length: 16
v_call: TRBV3-1/TRBV3-2
cdr3_aa: CASSQDHSGEVNGYTF

cdr3_length: 14
v_call: TRBV5-4
cdr3_aa: CASSFAGGATEAFF

cdr3_length: 13
v_call: TRBV4-1
cdr3_aa: CASSQASQNEQFF

cdr3_length: 12
v_call: TRBV5-6
cdr3_aa: CASSLVRAGYTF

cdr3_length: 12
v_call: TRBV2
cdr3_aa: CASSELGSVQYF

cdr3_length: 13
v_call: TRBV11-2
cdr3_aa: CAVVRGLGNEQFF

cdr3_length: 15
v_call: TRBV7-9
cdr3_aa: CASSLDPGGTDTQYF

cdr3_length: 14
v_call: TRBV5-4
cdr3_aa: CASSPSTGRDTQYF

cdr3_length: 11
v_call: TRBV5-1
cdr3_aa: CASKFQETQYF

cdr3_length: 12
v_call: TRBV18
cdr3_aa: CASSPRKETQYF

cdr3_length: 13
v_call: TRBV29-1
cdr3_aa: CSVSLGGVNEQFF

cdr3_length: 14
v_call: TRBV3-1/TRBV3-2
cdr3_aa: CASSSTAANTEAFF

cdr3_length: 14
v_call: TRBV27
cdr3_aa: CASSFKGDSYEQYF

cdr3_length: 15
v_call: TRBV14
cdr3_aa: CASSQGQAPGSPLHF

cdr3_length: 13
v_call: TRBV30
cdr3_aa: CAWSMTTGYEQYF

cdr3_length: 12
v_call: TRBV27
cdr3_aa: CASRGGTVTQYF

cdr3_length: 13
v_call: TRBV19
cdr3_aa: CASSIGDQETQYF

cdr3_length: 15
v_call: TRBV14
cdr3_aa: CASSQAGTGGHGYTF

cdr3_length: 15
v_call: TRBV18
cdr3_aa: CASSPPTGQGNIQYF

cdr3_length: 19
v_call: TRBV15
cdr3_aa: CATSRESPWTSGNQETQYF

cdr3_length: 14
v_call: TRBV7-2
cdr3_aa: CASSPSTSGGRQVF

cdr3_length: 15
v_call: TRBV18
cdr3_aa: CASSATGPYFDEQFF

cdr3_length: 15
v_call: TRBV7-8
cdr3_aa: CASSQLRGLGDTQYF

cdr3_length: 15
v_call: TRBV6-4
cdr3_aa: CASSPQPEGSEKLFF

cdr3_length: 17
v_call: TRBV12-5
cdr3_aa: CASGTGGTGTGGFEQYF

cdr3_length: 13
v_call: TRBV6-5
cdr3_aa: CASSSGEWQPQHF

cdr3_length: 16
v_call: TRBV13
cdr3_aa: CASSSHRRNAANEQFF

cdr3_length: 13
v_call: TRBV30
cdr3_aa: CAWSPQANTEAFF

cdr3_length: 13
v_call: TRBV29-1
cdr3_aa: CSVGSQGGGEQYF

cdr3_length: 15
v_call: TRBV5-1
cdr3_aa: CASRPRDGLQDEQFF

cdr3_length: 19
v_call: TRBV3-1/TRBV3-2
cdr3_aa: CASSQEARDRVTGANVLTF

cdr3_length: 14
v_call: TRBV5-1
cdr3_aa: CASSPQGVFTEAFF

cdr3_length: 14
v_call: TRBV19
cdr3_aa: CASTLKESNQPQHF

cdr3_length: 17
v_call: TRBV28
cdr3_aa: CASSLWDLRQSTDTQYF

cdr3_length: 16
v_call: TRBV4-1
cdr3_aa: CASSQGGQGMNQPQHF

cdr3_length: 14
v_call: TRBV7-9
cdr3_aa: CASSLGAALDGYTF